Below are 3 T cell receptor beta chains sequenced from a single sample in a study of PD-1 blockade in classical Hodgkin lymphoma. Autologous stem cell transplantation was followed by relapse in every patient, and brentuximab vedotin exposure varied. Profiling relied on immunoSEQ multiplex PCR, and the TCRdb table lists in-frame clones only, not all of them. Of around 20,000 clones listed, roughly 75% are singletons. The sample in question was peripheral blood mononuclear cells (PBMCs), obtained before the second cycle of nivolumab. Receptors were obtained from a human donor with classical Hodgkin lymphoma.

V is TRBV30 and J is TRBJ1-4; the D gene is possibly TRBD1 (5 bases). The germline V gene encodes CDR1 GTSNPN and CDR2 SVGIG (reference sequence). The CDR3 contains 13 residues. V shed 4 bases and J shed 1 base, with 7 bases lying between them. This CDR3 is CAWKGETNEKLFF. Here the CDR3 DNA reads TGTGCCTGGAAAGGGGAAACTAATGAAAAACTGTTTTTT.

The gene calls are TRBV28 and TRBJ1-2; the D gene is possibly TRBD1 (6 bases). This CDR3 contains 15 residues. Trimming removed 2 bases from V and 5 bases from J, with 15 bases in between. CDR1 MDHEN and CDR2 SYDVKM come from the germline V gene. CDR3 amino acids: CASSLKGGRAYGYTF. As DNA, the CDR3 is TGTGCCAGCAGTTTAAAAGGGGGGCGGGCATATGGCTACACCTTC.

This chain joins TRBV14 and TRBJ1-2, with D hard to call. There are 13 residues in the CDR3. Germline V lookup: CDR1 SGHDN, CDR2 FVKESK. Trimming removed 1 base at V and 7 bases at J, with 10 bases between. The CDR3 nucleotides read TGTGCCAGCAGCCAAGGAGGGTTTGCTGGCTACACCTTC. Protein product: CASSQGGFAGYTF.